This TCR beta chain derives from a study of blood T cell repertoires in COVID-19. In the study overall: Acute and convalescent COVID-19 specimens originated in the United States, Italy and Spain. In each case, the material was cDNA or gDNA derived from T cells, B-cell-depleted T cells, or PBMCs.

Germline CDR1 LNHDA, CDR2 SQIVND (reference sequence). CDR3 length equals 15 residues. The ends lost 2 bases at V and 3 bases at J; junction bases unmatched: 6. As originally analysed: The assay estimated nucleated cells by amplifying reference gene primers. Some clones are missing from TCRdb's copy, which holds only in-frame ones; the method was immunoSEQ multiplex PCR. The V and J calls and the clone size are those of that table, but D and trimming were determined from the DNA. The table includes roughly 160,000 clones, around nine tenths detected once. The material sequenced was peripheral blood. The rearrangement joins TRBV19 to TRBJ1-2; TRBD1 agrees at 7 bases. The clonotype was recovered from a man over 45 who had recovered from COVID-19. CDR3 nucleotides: TGTGCCAGTAGTATACGGACAGGAGGACACTATGGCTACACCTTC. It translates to CASSIRTGGHYGYTF.